One sample yielded the 3 T cell receptor beta chains listed below, sequenced in a study of shared T cell receptors in the human thymus. The table came from immunoSEQ multiplex PCR; TCRdb's copy has only in-frame clones and leaves some out. Of about 500,000 clones in the sample, approximately 80% were seen once. In addition, the sample was reused for a study of human thymus T cells.

The sample comprised thymocytes. These receptor sequences come from a boy less than two years old with a congenital heart defect.

This clone showed up just a few times. J is TRBJ2-7 and V is TRBV5-1; 10 bases are shared with TRBD1. The germline CDR1 and CDR2 sequences are SGHRS and YFSETQ. The V gene end was trimmed by 0 bases and the J gene end by 3 bases; junction bases not matched to a gene: 9. The CDR3 spans 17 residues. The chain's CDR3 is CASSLGPTGQGNYEQYF. Written as DNA, the CDR3 is TGCGCCAGCAGCTTGGGGCCAACGGGACAGGGGAACTACGAGCAGTACTTC.

This rearrangement joins TRBV6-1 to TRBJ2-2; 8 bases line up with TRBD1. The length of the CDR3 is 14 residues. CDR1 and CDR2 (germline): MNHNS, SASEGT. The ends lost 8 bases at V and 4 bases at J; junction bases unmatched: 6. The CDR3 DNA sequence: TGTGCCAGCCGGACCACAGGGGGCACCGGGGAGCTGTTTTTT. Translation: CASRTTGGTGELFF.

The chain is built from TRBV7-8 and TRBJ2-7, with a tentative D call TRBD2 (5 bases). Trimming pared 0 bases from V and 12 bases from J, leaving 12 bases between. CDR3 size: 12 residues. Germline V gives CDR1 SGHVS, CDR2 FQNEAQ. The CDR3: CASSLALGLTYF. Written as DNA, the CDR3 is TGTGCCAGCAGCTTAGCGCTCGGACTGACGTACTTC.